A selection of T cell receptor beta chains follows, all from one sample in a study of cytomegalovirus exposure and HLA in healthy donors. The table came from immunoSEQ multiplex PCR; TCRdb's copy has only in-frame clones and leaves some out. The sample shows roughly 48,000 clones, approximately 78% of them seen only once. Input material: PBMCs. The receptors derive from a woman in her 30s in good health and CMV-seronegative. Each CDR3 is given with its conserved first and last residue. The order of the fields is CDR3 protein, J gene, V gene.

CDR3: CASSQSVQKRYEQYF; J: TRBJ2-7; V: TRBV14
CDR3: CSVGQGANAGELFF; J: TRBJ2-2; V: TRBV29-1
CDR3: CASSIVGQPQHF; J: TRBJ1-5; V: TRBV19
CDR3: CASSLSGDTEAFF; J: TRBJ1-1; V: TRBV28
CDR3: CASSPTGDQNQPQHF; J: TRBJ1-5; V: TRBV19
CDR3: CASSLRAGGRNEQFF; J: TRBJ2-1; V: TRBV5-1
CDR3: CASSLLPRQFGGYTF; J: TRBJ1-2; V: TRBV5-6
CDR3: CASSFGQGAEAFF; J: TRBJ1-1; V: TRBV7-9
CDR3: CASSPTSEQFF; J: TRBJ2-1; V: TRBV7-8
CDR3: CASRGAEEAVSNQPQHF; J: TRBJ1-5; V: TRBV28
CDR3: CSVVLASKQYF; J: TRBJ2-7; V: TRBV29-1
CDR3: CASSVGQGNTIYF; J: TRBJ1-3; V: TRBV9
CDR3: CASSPGTSGRIRIF; J: TRBJ2-1; V: TRBV9
CDR3: CASSEILSYGYTF; J: TRBJ1-2; V: TRBV6-1
CDR3: CASSLRSGGYEQFF; J: TRBJ2-1; V: TRBV7-9
CDR3: CASSSPSGLIYEQYF; J: TRBJ2-7; V: TRBV28
CDR3: CASSQGLSQETQYF; J: TRBJ2-5; V: TRBV4-1
CDR3: CASSFKGLAGWNEQFF; J: TRBJ2-1; V: TRBV7-2
CDR3: CASSLAGISYNEQFF; J: TRBJ2-1; V: TRBV11-2
CDR3: CASSCTGYSSYEQYF; J: TRBJ2-7; V: TRBV13
CDR3: CASSTYEELFF; J: TRBJ2-2; V: TRBV6-6
CDR3: CASSLDSDRLFF; J: TRBJ1-4; V: TRBV5-4
CDR3: CASRPTGSRSGNTIYF; J: TRBJ1-3; V: TRBV28
CDR3: CASSYSFMNTEAFF; J: TRBJ1-1; V: TRBV27
CDR3: CACRQGSRTEAFF; J: TRBJ1-1; V: TRBV30
CDR3: CSVEDGRIGGEQFF; J: TRBJ2-1; V: TRBV29-1
CDR3: CSVEKPRREGNTGELFF; J: TRBJ2-2; V: TRBV29-1
CDR3: CSIDQDGYTF; J: TRBJ1-2; V: TRBV29-1
CDR3: CASSWTGSGNTIYF; J: TRBJ1-3; V: TRBV5-1
CDR3: CSVRGGGQETQYF; J: TRBJ2-5; V: TRBV29-1
CDR3: CAWNSGGAGYTGELFF; J: TRBJ2-2; V: TRBV30
CDR3: CASSLSPQGYIQYF; J: TRBJ2-4; V: TRBV5-1
CDR3: CASSEIGGPRSPLHF; J: TRBJ1-6; V: TRBV2
CDR3: CASSPLLDSSYEQYF; J: TRBJ2-7; V: TRBV18
CDR3: CASSPLGVGYEQYF; J: TRBJ2-7; V: TRBV28
CDR3: CASSPGLEQYF; J: TRBJ2-7; V: TRBV6-6